These 14 T cell receptor beta chains originate from one sample sequenced in a study of blood T cell repertoires in COVID-19. Repertoires were generated with immunoSEQ multiplex PCR, while TCRdb's copy carries only in-frame clones and drops some. The repertoire holds around 300,000 clones, with approximately 93% as singletons. The sample comprised peripheral blood. These receptors all stem from a young woman with COVID-19, enrolled during active disease.

The chain is built from TRBV3-1 (or the pseudogene TRBV3-2) and TRBJ2-1, with D maybe TRBD2 (5 bases). Per the germline V gene, CDR1 is LGHDT and CDR2 is YNNKEL (reference sequence). Trimming removed 4 bases at V and 15 bases at J, with 19 bases between. The CDR3 is 13 amino acids. The CDR3 here is CASSPRGMARGFF. Written as DNA, the CDR3 is TGTGCCAGCAGCCCCCGGGGAATGGCCCGAGGGTTCTTC.

The chain is built from TRBV2 and TRBJ2-2; no firm D call. Germline V gene lookup returns CDR1 SNHLY and CDR2 FYNNEI. The CDR3 consists of 15 residues. V lost 3 bases and J lost 0, with 8 bases in between. CDR3 amino acids: CASSETYSNTGELFF. The CDR3, as DNA: TGTGCCAGCAGTGAGACATATTCGAACACCGGGGAGCTGTTTTTT. Complete variable domain (other parts from reference TRBV2 and TRBJ2-2): EPEVTQTPSHQVTQMGQEVILRCVPISNHLYFYWYRQILGQKVEFLVSFYNNEISEKSEIFDDQFSVERPDGSNFTLKIRSTKLEDSAMYFCASSETYSNTGELFFGEGSRLTVL.

CDR3 protein: CASSLSVAGGSNEQFF. In DNA form, the CDR3 reads TGCGCCAGCAGCTTAAGCGTAGCGGGAGGGTCGAATGAGCAGTTCTTC. The chain recombines TRBV5-1 with TRBJ2-1; 11 bases match TRBD2. From germline, CDR1 is SGHRS and CDR2 YFSETQ. Trimming cost V 2 bases and J 7 bases; bases outside gene matches: 8. CDR3 length: 16 residues. The full variable domain, in which reference TRBV5-1 and TRBJ2-1 provide the parts outside the CDR3, is KAGVTQTPRYLIKTRGQQVTLSCSPISGHRSVSWYQQTPGQGLQFLFEYFSETQRNKGNFPGRFSGRQFSNSRSEMNVSTLELGDSALYLCASSLSVAGGSNEQFFGPGTRLTVL.

The chain joins TRBV7-2 to TRBJ2-2; TRBD2 is a possible D gene (5 bases). Germline CDR1 SGHTA, CDR2 FQGNSA. Between the trimmed V and J ends, which lost 0 bases and 7 bases, there was a span of 9 bases. The CDR3 extends over 14 amino acids. The CDR3 loop reads CASSLAGAGGELFF. CDR3 in DNA: TGTGCCAGCAGCTTAGCGGGAGCTGGCGGGGAGCTGTTTTTT.

This clone is a singleton in its sample. The V call is TRBV6-5, the J call TRBJ1-1; the D gene is possibly TRBD1 (5 bases). The CDR3 extends over 14 amino acids. Germline V CDR1 and CDR2: MNHEY, SVGAGI. V lost 5 bases to trimming and J lost 6 bases, with 16 bases between them. This chain's CDR3 is CASSTAGREAEAFF. CDR3 bases: TGTGCCAGCAGTACCGCCGGCAGGGAAGCTGAAGCTTTCTTT.

The V call is TRBV27, the J call TRBJ1-6; the match to TRBD1 covers 8 bases. Germline CDR1 and CDR2: MNHEY and SMNVEV (reference sequence). With 4 bases clipped from V and 10 bases from J, the junction kept 18 bases outside the gene matches. The CDR3 totals 18 residues. The CDR3 sequence is CASSSTPPRRGRESPLHF. Written as DNA, the CDR3 is TGTGCCAGCAGTTCAACACCCCCACGCAGGGGGCGGGAATCACCCCTCCACTTT.

This rearrangement joins TRBV6-4 to TRBJ2-1; D may be TRBD1 (6 bases). Germline loops: CDR1 MRHNA, CDR2 SNTAGT. The CDR3 is made up of 17 amino acids. With 8 bases removed from V and 2 bases from J, the gap between germline ends came to 22 bases. The CDR3 nucleotides read TGTGCCAGCCCTCGATTCAGGGGTACAGACGCCTACAATGAGCAGTTCTTC. It translates to CASPRFRGTDAYNEQFF.

The V gene is TRBV20-1, the J gene TRBJ1-2, with unresolved D. V was cut by 6 bases and J by 5 bases, with 10 bases left in between. The CDR3 contains 11 residues. In germline, CDR1 is DFQATT, CDR2 SNEGSKA (reference sequence). CDR3 loop: CSATPEYGYTF. The CDR3 DNA is TGCAGTGCCACTCCTGAGTATGGCTACACCTTC.

This rearrangement joins TRBV19 to TRBJ1-6, with 9 positions matching TRBD1. V was clipped by 3 bases and J by 10 bases; unmatched bases: 7. This CDR3 region has 15 residues. CDR1 is LNHDA, CDR2 SQIVND, per germline (reference sequence). The CDR3 reads CASSMSGTGSSPLHF. The CDR3 nucleotides read TGTGCCAGTAGTATGTCGGGGACAGGGAGCTCACCCCTCCACTTT.

This clone was found once. The V and J genes are TRBV9 and TRBJ1-3; maybe TRBD1 (6 bases). Per germline, CDR1 SGDLS and CDR2 YYNGEE. The CDR3 runs to 15 residues. V lost 0 bases to trimming and J lost 4 bases, with 11 bases between them. CDR3 residues: CASSVEGVSGNTIYF. The CDR3, as DNA: TGTGCCAGCAGCGTAGAGGGGGTATCCGGAAACACCATATATTTT.

The chain combines TRBV20-1 with TRBJ2-1, with D tentatively TRBD1 (5 bases). Looked up from germline, CDR1 is DFQATT and CDR2 is SNEGSKA (reference sequence). V lost 3 bases and J 7 bases, leaving 16 bases between the germline ends. This CDR3 spans 14 amino acids. Here the CDR3 reads CSASGQGNGNEQFF. Here the CDR3 DNA reads TGCAGTGCTAGTGGCCAGGGTAATGGTAATGAGCAGTTCTTC.

The rearrangement links TRBV28 to TRBJ2-7; D possibly corresponds to TRBD1 (5 bases). Trimming took off 5 bases at V and 1 base at J, with 9 bases between the two ends. This CDR3 contains 13 residues. The germline V gene encodes CDR1 MDHEN and CDR2 SYDVKM. The CDR3 is CASSDRQSYEQYF. The CDR3 DNA reads as TGTGCCAGCAGTGACCGACAGTCCTACGAGCAGTACTTC.

The chain carries TRBV12-5 and TRBJ2-1; the D gene is possibly TRBD1 (5 bases). The CDR3 contains 12 residues. Germline-derived CDR1 and CDR2 are LGHNT and FRNRAP. V was pared by 6 bases and J by 8 bases, with 11 bases between. The CDR3: CASGKGPYEQFF. The DNA of the CDR3 is TGTGCTAGTGGAAAGGGGCCGTATGAGCAGTTCTTC.

The V gene is TRBV28, the J gene TRBJ1-2; TRBD1 aligns across 8 bases. V shed 5 bases, J shed 4 bases, and the junction held 6 bases outside the gene matches. This CDR3 comprises 14 residues. Germline V gives CDR1 MDHEN, CDR2 SYDVKM. The CDR3 coding sequence is TGTGCCAGCAGTGCCCGACAGGGGAGCTATGGCTACACCTTC. Translating it yields CASSARQGSYGYTF.